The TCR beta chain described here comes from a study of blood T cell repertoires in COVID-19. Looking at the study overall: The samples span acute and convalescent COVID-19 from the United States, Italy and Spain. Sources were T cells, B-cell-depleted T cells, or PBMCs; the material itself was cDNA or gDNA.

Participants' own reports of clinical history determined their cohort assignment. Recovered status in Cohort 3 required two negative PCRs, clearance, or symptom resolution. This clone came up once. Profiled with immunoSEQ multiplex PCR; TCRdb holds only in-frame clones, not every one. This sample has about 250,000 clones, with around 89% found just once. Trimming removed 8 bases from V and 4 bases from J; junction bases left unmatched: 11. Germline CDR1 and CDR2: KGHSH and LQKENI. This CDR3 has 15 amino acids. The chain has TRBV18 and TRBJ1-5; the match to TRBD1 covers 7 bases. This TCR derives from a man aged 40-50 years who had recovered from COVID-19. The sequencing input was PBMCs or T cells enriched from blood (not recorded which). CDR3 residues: CASATGLQLNQPQHF. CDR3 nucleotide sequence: TGTGCCAGCGCGACAGGGCTGCAGTTAAATCAGCCCCAGCATTTT.